Presented here are 32 T cell receptor beta chains from one specimen sequenced in a study of shared clonotypes between healthy human individuals. Clones were read by immunoSEQ multiplex PCR, and TCRdb kept only the in-frame ones, dropping some. The repertoire holds approximately 1.5 million clones, with 98% as singletons. The specimen sequenced was naive CD4+ T cells sorted from blood. Subset: CD45RA+ positively selected. The receptors stem from a man aged 30 to 39 in good health.

V gene TRBV5-4 combines with J gene TRBJ2-5, with 9 bases lining up with TRBD1. This CDR3 spans 14 amino acids. In germline, CDR1 is SGHNT, CDR2 YYREEE (reference sequence). V lost 0 bases to trimming and J lost 5 bases; unmatched junction nucleotides: 2. The CDR3 DNA reads TGTGCCAGCAGCTTGGCCGACAGGGGGGAGACCCAGTACTTC. Translation gives CASSLADRGETQYF.

The rearrangement links TRBV2 to TRBJ2-1; TRBD2 matches 7 bases. The CDR3 extends over 15 amino acids. In germline, CDR1 is SNHLY, CDR2 FYNNEI. J gave up 4 bases and V 7 bases, and 10 bases lay outside the gene matches. The CDR3 DNA reads as TGTGCCAGCAATTTTAGGGCTAGCGGTTACAATGAGCAGTTCTTC. As protein: CASNFRASGYNEQFF. Supplemented by reference TRBV2 and TRBJ2-1, the full variable domain reads EPEVTQTPSHQVTQMGQEVILRCVPISNHLYFYWYRQILGQKVEFLVSFYNNEISEKSEIFDDQFSVERPDGSNFTLKIRSTKLEDSAMYFCASNFRASGYNEQFFGPGTRLTVL.

This clone was picked up one time. This rearrangement joins TRBV20-1 to TRBJ1-1; a possible D gene is TRBD1 (5 bases). The CDR3 is made up of 11 amino acids. V gave up 3 bases and J gave up 7 bases, with 9 bases separating them. Looked up from germline, CDR1 is DFQATT and CDR2 is SNEGSKA (reference sequence). CDR3 protein: CSASSGLEAFF. The CDR3 DNA follows: TGCAGTGCTAGCTCGGGGCTTGAAGCTTTCTTT.

The V and J genes are TRBV5-1 and TRBJ2-1; 8 nucleotides match TRBD2. CDR1 and CDR2 from the germline V gene are SGHRS and YFSETQ. Trimming at V came to 6 bases and at J to 4 bases, leaving 6 bases not matched to a gene. There are 14 residues in the CDR3. The CDR3 DNA reads as TGCGCCAGCACTTCGGCGGGGGGATACAATGAGCAGTTCTTC. Protein: CASTSAGGYNEQFF.

The chain uses TRBV4-1 and TRBJ2-3; tentative D call: TRBD2 (5 bases). The V and J ends lost 4 bases and 6 bases respectively, with 20 bases between them. Germline values: CDR1 MGHRA, CDR2 YSYEKL. The CDR3 has 16 residues. Here the CDR3 DNA reads TGCGCCAGCAGCCTCTCAAATCGAGGGAGTGGGGATACGCAGTATTTT. It is translated as CASSLSNRGSGDTQYF.

The chain uses TRBV19 and TRBJ2-2, with 13 bases matching TRBD2. Losses at the gene ends were 4 bases for V and 4 bases for J; bases not matched to a gene: 12. Per germline, CDR1 LNHDA and CDR2 SQIVND (reference sequence). CDR3 length: 19 amino acids. DNA of the CDR3: TGTGCCAGTAGTACCTGGACTAGCGGGAGAGTCCTCGGCACCGGGGAGCTGTTTTTT. It yields the protein CASSTWTSGRVLGTGELFF.

This clone is a singleton in its sample. This sequence joins TRBV5-1 and TRBJ2-5; D possibly corresponds to TRBD1 (5 bases). Germline CDR1 is SGHRS and CDR2 is YFSETQ. The CDR3 extends over 15 amino acids. Trimming pared 4 bases from V and 2 bases from J, leaving 15 bases between. This CDR3 reads CASSVRSGQQETQYF. CDR3 in DNA: TGCGCCAGCAGCGTGAGGTCTGGACAACAAGAGACCCAGTACTTC.

The chain combines TRBV11-2 with TRBJ2-1; TRBD1 agrees at 8 bases. The CDR3 runs 16 residues. The ends lost 5 bases at V and 3 bases at J; junction bases unmatched: 9. The germline V gene encodes CDR1 SGHAT and CDR2 FQNNGV. The CDR3 is CASSGQFGTGYNEQFF. The DNA for the CDR3 is TGTGCCAGCAGCGGGCAATTTGGGACAGGCTACAATGAGCAGTTCTTC.

The rearrangement links TRBV7-2 to TRBJ2-7; 7 bases line up with TRBD2. The CDR3 is 18 residues long. V shed 1 base and J 6 bases; nucleotides not matched to a gene: 18. From germline, CDR1 is SGHTA and CDR2 FQGNSA. DNA for the CDR3: TGTGCCAGCAGCTTAGTGGGTCAAGCGGGGACTTTTGGAATCGAGCAGTACTTC. Translated: CASSLVGQAGTFGIEQYF. The variable domain in full, with the rest retrieved from reference TRBV7-2 and TRBJ2-7, is GAGVSQSPSNKVTEKGKDVELRCDPISGHTALYWYRQSLGQGLEFLIYFQGNSAPDKSGLPSDRFSAERTGGSVSTLTIQRTQQEDSAVYLCASSLVGQAGTFGIEQYFGPGTRLTVT.

The chain combines TRBV7-3 with TRBJ2-1; D may match TRBD1 or TRBD2 (6 bases each). Trimming pared 2 bases from V and 7 bases from J, leaving 9 bases between. The CDR3 totals 13 residues. The germline gives CDR1 SGHTA, CDR2 FQGTGA. CDR3 region: CASSLGGPNEQFF. The CDR3 coding sequence is TGTGCCAGCAGCTTAGGGGGGCCAAATGAGCAGTTCTTC.

The chain links TRBV10-3 to TRBJ1-5; D is ambiguous. CDR3 length: 15 amino acids. Per germline, CDR1 ENHRY and CDR2 SYGVKD. V was shortened by 5 bases and J by 0 bases, with 11 bases between the two germline ends. The CDR3 is CAISKDGNSNQPQHF. CDR3 nucleotides: TGTGCCATCAGTAAGGACGGGAATAGCAATCAGCCCCAGCATTTT.

Here the CDR3 DNA reads TGTGCCAGCTCTAGACAGGGGATAGTCGGGGGCAGCACTGAAGCTTTCTTT. Amino acid sequence: CASSRQGIVGGSTEAFF. V usage is TRBV18 and J usage is TRBJ1-1; 8 nucleotides align to TRBD1. The V gene end was trimmed by 6 bases and the J gene end by 4 bases; junction bases not matched to a gene: 16. Germline CDR1 KGHSH, CDR2 LQKENI. CDR3 length equals 17 residues.

The J gene is TRBJ2-5, the V gene TRBV19; no firm D call. The V gene's germline CDR1 is LNHDA and CDR2 SQIVND (reference sequence). The CDR3 consists of 13 residues. The V end was cut by 8 bases, the J end by 1 base, with 11 bases between. DNA of the CDR3: TGTGCCAGTGCCTCTCGCGGCCAAGAGACCCAGTACTTC. Translated, it gives CASASRGQETQYF.

This rearrangement joins TRBV7-6 to TRBJ2-6; D remains unclear. The CDR3 is 19 residues long. The V end lost 5 bases, the J end lost 2 bases, and 22 bases lay between the germline ends. Germline CDR1 is SGHVS and CDR2 is FNYEAQ. DNA for the CDR3: TGTGCCAGCAGCCCCCTGGTACGGAAGAGAATAGCTGGGGCCAACGTCCTGACTTTC. Translation: CASSPLVRKRIAGANVLTF.

The V call is TRBV11-2, the J call TRBJ2-1; no definite D call. The germline V and J ends were trimmed by 4 bases and 5 bases, with 15 bases remaining between them. The CDR3 spans 15 residues. Looked up from germline, CDR1 is SGHAT and CDR2 is FQNNGV. CDR3: CASSSQSTSHNEQFF. In nucleotides, the CDR3 is TGTGCCAGCAGCTCTCAATCGACAAGTCACAATGAGCAGTTCTTC.

The rearrangement links TRBV28 to TRBJ2-1, with TRBD2 as a possible D gene (6 bases). Germline V gives CDR1 MDHEN, CDR2 SYDVKM. V gave up 5 bases and J gave up 9 bases, with 20 bases separating them. This CDR3 spans 15 amino acids. CDR3 nucleotides: TGTGCCAGCAGTACGGGACTTACGCGAGCTAGTGAGCAGTTCTTC. Translating it yields CASSTGLTRASEQFF.

The rearrangement joins TRBV10-3 to TRBJ2-5; TRBD1 aligns across 12 bases. The CDR3 contains 13 residues. Per the germline V gene, CDR1 is ENHRY and CDR2 is SYGVKD. Germline trimming cut 10 bases from V and 4 bases from J; bases unmatched to any gene: 4. CDR3 region: CATWDRGLETQYF. The CDR3 DNA follows: TGTGCCACTTGGGACAGGGGGCTAGAGACCCAGTACTTC.

The chain joins TRBV27 to TRBJ2-3; TRBD2 agrees at 8 bases. V was clipped by 1 base and J by 2 bases; unmatched bases: 5. Germline V lookup: CDR1 MNHEY, CDR2 SMNVEV (reference sequence). The CDR3 spans 16 residues. CDR3 in DNA: TGTGCCAGCAGTTTATTTAGCGGGACACTCACAGATACGCAGTATTTT. This translates into CASSLFSGTLTDTQYF.

The rearrangement uses TRBV6-6 and TRBJ2-7; D is unclear. The V gene lost 5 bases and the J gene lost 7 bases, with 24 bases spanning the gap. The germline CDR1 and CDR2 sequences are MNHNY and SVGAGI (reference sequence). The CDR3 runs 16 residues. The CDR3 region has the DNA TGTGCCAGCAGTCAGACCACGAGGCAGCCCCTACTGGAGCAGTACTTC. Translation gives CASSQTTRQPLLEQYF.

The rearrangement links TRBV5-1 to TRBJ2-3; 8 bases align to TRBD2. The CDR3 covers 17 residues. Germline assignment: CDR1 SGHRS and CDR2 YFSETQ. V gave up 0 bases and J gave up 0 bases; unmatched junction bases: 6. For the CDR3, the DNA is TGCGCCAGCAGCTTGGCCCCCTCTAGCGGGAGCACAGATACGCAGTATTTT. It is translated as CASSLAPSSGSTDTQYF.

V and J are TRBV25-1 and TRBJ1-1, with 7 bases that match TRBD1. CDR1 is MGHDK and CDR2 is SYGVNS in the germline V gene. CDR3 length: 14 residues. With 5 bases clipped from V and 8 bases from J, the junction kept 11 bases outside the gene matches. The CDR3 coding sequence is TGTGCCAGCAGTACGCACAGGGGAAGGGCAGAAGCTTTCTTT. Amino acid sequence: CASSTHRGRAEAFF.

CDR3 region: CASSDGGGAETQYF. CDR3 bases: TGTGCCAGCAGCGACGGGGGGGGCGCCGAGACCCAGTACTTC. V gene TRBV5-4 combines with J gene TRBJ2-5, with TRBD2 matching 8 bases. Germline trimming cut 4 bases from V and 5 bases from J; bases unmatched to any gene: 7. The CDR3 covers 14 residues. Germline V gene data show CDR1 as SGHNT and CDR2 as YYREEE (reference sequence).

Notes on this clone: This sample also contains other DNA sequences that code for the same CDR3. J is TRBJ2-5 and V is TRBV5-1, with 10 bases aligning to TRBD2. The germline gives CDR1 SGHRS, CDR2 YFSETQ. V was pared by 0 bases and J by 2 bases, with 7 bases of the junction left unmatched. The CDR3 runs to 17 residues. The CDR3 here is CASSLGLAGALQETQYF. CDR3 DNA: TGCGCCAGCAGCTTGGGACTAGCGGGCGCACTACAAGAGACCCAGTACTTC.

This chain joins TRBV11-2 and TRBJ2-5, with D possibly TRBD2 on 6 matching bases. The CDR3 loop spans 16 amino acids. Germline CDR1 and CDR2: SGHAT and FQNNGV. The V end lost 10 bases, the J end lost 7 bases, and 28 bases lay between the germline ends. CDR3 bases: TGTGCCACGTGTAAGGGGCGGGACTCCGCCCTGAGGACCCAGTACTTC. Residues: CATCKGRDSALRTQYF. The full variable domain, with the rest looked up from reference TRBV11-2 and TRBJ2-5, is EAGVAQSPRYKIIEKRQSVAFWCNPISGHATLYWYQQILGQGPKLLIQFQNNGVVDDSQLPKDRFSAERLKGVDSTLKIQPAKLEDSAVYLCATCKGRDSALRTQYFGPGTRLLVL.

The chain uses TRBV5-4 and TRBJ2-7; D not certain. Trimming shortened V by 4 bases and J by 3 bases, and 11 bases separated the two germline ends. CDR1 and CDR2 from the germline V gene are SGHNT and YYREEE (reference sequence). This CDR3 contains 13 residues. The CDR3: CASSTPDGYEQYF. The CDR3 DNA sequence: TGTGCCAGCAGCACACCCGACGGCTACGAGCAGTACTTC.

The V call is TRBV11-2, the J call TRBJ2-3; 9 positions match TRBD2. V lost 0 bases to trimming and J lost 11 bases; unmatched junction nucleotides: 3. CDR1 SGHAT and CDR2 FQNNGV come from the germline V gene. This CDR3 spans 13 amino acids. Here the CDR3 reads CASSLDSAGGQYF. The CDR3 DNA follows: TGTGCCAGCAGCTTAGATTCAGCGGGAGGGCAGTATTTT. Complete variable domain (other parts from reference TRBV11-2 and TRBJ2-3): EAGVAQSPRYKIIEKRQSVAFWCNPISGHATLYWYQQILGQGPKLLIQFQNNGVVDDSQLPKDRFSAERLKGVDSTLKIQPAKLEDSAVYLCASSLDSAGGQYFGPGTRLTVL.

The genes are TRBV28 and TRBJ1-3; possible D gene TRBD1, 5 bases. The CDR3 loop spans 14 amino acids. V was shortened by 5 bases and J by 3 bases, with 11 bases between the two germline ends. The germline V gene has CDR1 MDHEN and CDR2 SYDVKM. As DNA, the CDR3 is TGTGCCAGCAGTCCCTGGGACGTTGGAAACACCATATATTTT. It is translated as CASSPWDVGNTIYF.

This clone occurred once. This sample includes further DNA sequences coding for the same CDR3. The CDR3: CASSLAGNEKLFF. The DNA of the CDR3 is TGTGCCAGCAGCTTAGCGGGGAACGAAAAACTGTTTTTT. This chain joins TRBV7-9 and TRBJ1-4; D not certain. The V and J ends lost 0 bases and 8 bases respectively, with 7 bases between them. The CDR3 has 13 amino acids. Per germline, CDR1 SEHNR and CDR2 FQNEAQ (reference sequence).

The chain couples TRBV5-1 to TRBJ2-7, with a weak D call TRBD2 (5 bases). V lost 1 base and J lost 2, with 10 bases in between. The length of the CDR3 is 14 residues. Germline V lookup: CDR1 SGHRS, CDR2 YFSETQ. CDR3 sequence: CASSLQPGTYEQYF. CDR3 nucleotide sequence: TGCGCCAGCAGCTTGCAGCCGGGGACCTACGAGCAGTACTTC.

This chain uses TRBV4-1 with TRBJ1-1; D unresolved. The CDR3 consists of 16 residues. The V gene lost 5 bases and the J gene lost 2 bases, with 18 bases spanning the gap. Per germline, CDR1 MGHRA and CDR2 YSYEKL. Here the CDR3 DNA reads TGCGCCAGCAGCTCTGGACGGTTGGGCCTTAACACTGAAGCTTTCTTT. It codes for CASSSGRLGLNTEAFF.

The chain has TRBV28 and TRBJ2-7; TRBD1 might be the D (5 bases). CDR1 and CDR2 (germline): MDHEN, SYDVKM. CDR3 length: 11 residues. The V end was cut by 8 bases, the J end by 7 bases, with 12 bases between. In DNA, the CDR3 is TGTGCCAGCCAGACAGCTTTTGAGCAGTACTTC. Encoded protein: CASQTAFEQYF.

The CDR3 spells CASRATVNTEAFF. CDR3 sequence (DNA): TGTGCCAGCAGAGCGACAGTTAACACTGAAGCTTTCTTT. The chain uses TRBV2 and TRBJ1-1, with D possibly being TRBD1 (5 bases). Germline assignment: CDR1 SNHLY and CDR2 FYNNEI. The CDR3 consists of 13 residues. Deletions cut 6 bases from V and 2 bases from J, with 10 bases between.